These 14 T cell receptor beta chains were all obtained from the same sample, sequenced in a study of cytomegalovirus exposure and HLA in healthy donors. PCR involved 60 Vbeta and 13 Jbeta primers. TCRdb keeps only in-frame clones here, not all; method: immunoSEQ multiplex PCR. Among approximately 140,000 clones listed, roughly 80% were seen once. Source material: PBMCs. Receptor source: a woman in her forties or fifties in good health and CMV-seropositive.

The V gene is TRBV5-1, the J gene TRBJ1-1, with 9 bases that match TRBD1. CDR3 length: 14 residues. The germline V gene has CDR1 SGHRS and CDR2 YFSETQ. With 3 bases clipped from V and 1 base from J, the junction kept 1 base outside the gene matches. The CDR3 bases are TGCGCCAGCAGCTGGGGACAGGGGAACACTGAAGCTTTCTTT. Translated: CASSWGQGNTEAFF.

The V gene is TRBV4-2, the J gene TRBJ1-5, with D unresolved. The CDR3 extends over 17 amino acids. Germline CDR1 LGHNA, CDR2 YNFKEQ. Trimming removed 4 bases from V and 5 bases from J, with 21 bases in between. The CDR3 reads CASSRSAGGRGDQPQHF. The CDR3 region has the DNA TGTGCCAGCAGCCGATCGGCTGGCGGGCGAGGAGATCAGCCCCAGCATTTT.

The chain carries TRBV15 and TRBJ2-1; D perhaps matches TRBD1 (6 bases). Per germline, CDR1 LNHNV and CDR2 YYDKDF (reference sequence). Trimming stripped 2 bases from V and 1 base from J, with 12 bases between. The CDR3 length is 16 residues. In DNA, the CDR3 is TGTGCCACCAGCAGACCCGGGACACCTTCCTACAATGAGCAGTTCTTC. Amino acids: CATSRPGTPSYNEQFF. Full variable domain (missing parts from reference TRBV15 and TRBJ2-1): DAMVIQNPRYQVTQFGKPVTLSCSQTLNHNVMYWYQQKSSQAPKLLFHYYDKDFNNEADTPDNFQSRRPNTSFCFLDIRSPGLGDTAMYLCATSRPGTPSYNEQFFGPGTRLTVL.

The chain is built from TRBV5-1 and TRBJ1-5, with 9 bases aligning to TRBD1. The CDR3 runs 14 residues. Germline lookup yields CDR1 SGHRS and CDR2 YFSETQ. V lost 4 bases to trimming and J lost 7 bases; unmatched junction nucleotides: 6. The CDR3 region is CASSEQGAGQPQHF. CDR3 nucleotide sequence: TGCGCCAGCAGCGAACAGGGGGCAGGGCAGCCCCAGCATTTT.

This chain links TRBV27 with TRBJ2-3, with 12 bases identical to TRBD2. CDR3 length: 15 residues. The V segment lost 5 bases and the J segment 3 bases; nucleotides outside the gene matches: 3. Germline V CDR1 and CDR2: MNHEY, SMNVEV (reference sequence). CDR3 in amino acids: CASSETSGGTDTQYF. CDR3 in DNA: TGTGCCAGCAGTGAGACTAGCGGGGGAACAGATACGCAGTATTTT.

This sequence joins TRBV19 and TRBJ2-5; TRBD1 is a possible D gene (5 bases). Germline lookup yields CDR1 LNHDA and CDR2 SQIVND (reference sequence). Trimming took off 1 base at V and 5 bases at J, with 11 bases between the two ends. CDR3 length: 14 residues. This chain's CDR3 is CASSIVGPGETQYF. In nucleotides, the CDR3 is TGTGCCAGTAGTATAGTCGGGCCAGGGGAGACCCAGTACTTC.

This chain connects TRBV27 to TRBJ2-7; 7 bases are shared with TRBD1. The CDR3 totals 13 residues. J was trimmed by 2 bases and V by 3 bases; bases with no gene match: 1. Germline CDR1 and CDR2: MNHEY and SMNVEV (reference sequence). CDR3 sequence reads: CASSLDRTYEQYF. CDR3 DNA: TGTGCCAGCAGTTTGGACAGGACCTACGAGCAGTACTTC.

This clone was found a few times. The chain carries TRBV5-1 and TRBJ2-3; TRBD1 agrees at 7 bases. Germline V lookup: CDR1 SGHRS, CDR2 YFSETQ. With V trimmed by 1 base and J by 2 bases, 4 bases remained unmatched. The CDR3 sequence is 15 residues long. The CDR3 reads CASSLWGQLTDTQYF. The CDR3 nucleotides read TGCGCCAGCAGCTTGTGGGGACAGCTCACAGATACGCAGTATTTT.

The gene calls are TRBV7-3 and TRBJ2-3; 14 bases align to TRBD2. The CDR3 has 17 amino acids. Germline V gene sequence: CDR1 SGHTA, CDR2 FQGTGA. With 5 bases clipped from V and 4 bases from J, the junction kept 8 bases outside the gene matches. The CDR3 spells CASSPRLAGGPADTQYF. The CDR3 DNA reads TGTGCCAGCAGCCCGCGACTAGCGGGGGGGCCAGCAGATACGCAGTATTTT. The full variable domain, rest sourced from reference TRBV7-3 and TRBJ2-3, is GAGVSQTPSNKVTEKGKYVELRCDPISGHTALYWYRQSLGQGPEFLIYFQGTGAADDSGLPNDRFFAVRPEGSVSTLKIQRTERGDSAVYLCASSPRLAGGPADTQYFGPGTRLTVL.

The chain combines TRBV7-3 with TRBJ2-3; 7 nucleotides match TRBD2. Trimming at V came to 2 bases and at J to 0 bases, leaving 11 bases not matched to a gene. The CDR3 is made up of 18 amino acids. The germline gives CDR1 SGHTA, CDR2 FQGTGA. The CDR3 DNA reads TGTGCCAGCAGCTTAGGACCCTTGGCGGGGGAAAGCACAGATACGCAGTATTTT. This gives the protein CASSLGPLAGESTDTQYF.

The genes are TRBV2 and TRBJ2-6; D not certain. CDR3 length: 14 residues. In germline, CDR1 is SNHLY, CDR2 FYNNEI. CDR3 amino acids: CAGGLSSGANVLTF. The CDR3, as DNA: TGTGCTGGCGGCCTGAGCTCTGGGGCCAACGTCCTGACTTTC.

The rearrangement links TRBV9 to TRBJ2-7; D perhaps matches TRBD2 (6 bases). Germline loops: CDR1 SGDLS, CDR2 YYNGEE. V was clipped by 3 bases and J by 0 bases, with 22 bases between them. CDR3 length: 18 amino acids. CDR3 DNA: TGTGCCAGCAGCGCCCCCCGGGGGACCGCAATGAGCTCCTACGAGCAGTACTTC. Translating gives CASSAPRGTAMSSYEQYF. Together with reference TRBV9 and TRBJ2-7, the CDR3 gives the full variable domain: DSGVTQTPKHLITATGQRVTLRCSPRSGDLSVYWYQQSLDQGLQFLIQYYNGEERAKGNILERFSAQQFPDLHSELNLSSLELGDSALYFCASSAPRGTAMSSYEQYFGPGTRLTVT.

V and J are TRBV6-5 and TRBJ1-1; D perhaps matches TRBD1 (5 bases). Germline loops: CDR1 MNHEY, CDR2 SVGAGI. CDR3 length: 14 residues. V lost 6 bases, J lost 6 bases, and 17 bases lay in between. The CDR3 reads CASRGLGPNSEAFF. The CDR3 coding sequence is TGTGCCAGCAGGGGACTGGGCCCAAACTCTGAAGCTTTCTTT.

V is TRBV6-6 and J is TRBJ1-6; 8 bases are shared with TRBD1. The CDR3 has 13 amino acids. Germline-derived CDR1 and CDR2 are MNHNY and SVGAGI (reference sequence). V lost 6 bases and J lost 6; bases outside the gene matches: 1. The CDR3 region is CASRTGVNSPLHF. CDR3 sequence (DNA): TGTGCCAGCAGGACAGGGGTTAATTCACCCCTCCACTTT.